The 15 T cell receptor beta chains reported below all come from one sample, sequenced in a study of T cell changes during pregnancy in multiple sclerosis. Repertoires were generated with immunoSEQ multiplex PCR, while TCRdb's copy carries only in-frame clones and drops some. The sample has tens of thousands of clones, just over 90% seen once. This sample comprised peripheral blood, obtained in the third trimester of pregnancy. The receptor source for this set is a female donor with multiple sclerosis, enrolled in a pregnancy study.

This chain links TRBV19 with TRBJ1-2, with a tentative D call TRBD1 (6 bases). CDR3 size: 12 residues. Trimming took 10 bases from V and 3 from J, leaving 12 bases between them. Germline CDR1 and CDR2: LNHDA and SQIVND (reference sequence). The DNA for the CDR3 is TGTGCCAAGACGGGACAAGACTATGGCTACACCTTC. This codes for CAKTGQDYGYTF. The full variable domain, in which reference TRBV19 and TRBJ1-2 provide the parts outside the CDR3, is DGGITQSPKYLFRKEGQNVTLSCEQNLNHDAMYWYRQDPGQGLRLIYYSQIVNDFQKGDIAEGYSVSREKKESFPLTVTSAQKNPTAFYLCAKTGQDYGYTFGSGTRLTVV.

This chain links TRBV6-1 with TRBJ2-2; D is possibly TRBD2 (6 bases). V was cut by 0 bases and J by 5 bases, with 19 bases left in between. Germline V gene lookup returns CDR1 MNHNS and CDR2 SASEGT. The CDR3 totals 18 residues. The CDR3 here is CASSEALLEGWVTGELFF. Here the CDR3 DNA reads TGTGCCAGCAGTGAAGCGCTTTTGGAGGGGTGGGTAACCGGGGAGCTGTTTTTT.

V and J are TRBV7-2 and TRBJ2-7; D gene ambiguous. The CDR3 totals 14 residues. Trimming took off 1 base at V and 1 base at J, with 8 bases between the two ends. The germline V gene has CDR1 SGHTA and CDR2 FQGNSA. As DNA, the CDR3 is TGTGCCAGCAGCTTAGTGTTAGCTTCCTACGAGCAGTACTTC. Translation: CASSLVLASYEQYF.

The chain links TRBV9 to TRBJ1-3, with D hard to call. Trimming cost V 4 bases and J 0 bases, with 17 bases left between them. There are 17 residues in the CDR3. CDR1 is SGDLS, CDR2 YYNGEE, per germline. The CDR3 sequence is CASSKWPTAGSGNTIYF. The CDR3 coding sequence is TGTGCCAGCAGCAAGTGGCCGACTGCGGGCTCTGGAAACACCATATATTTT.

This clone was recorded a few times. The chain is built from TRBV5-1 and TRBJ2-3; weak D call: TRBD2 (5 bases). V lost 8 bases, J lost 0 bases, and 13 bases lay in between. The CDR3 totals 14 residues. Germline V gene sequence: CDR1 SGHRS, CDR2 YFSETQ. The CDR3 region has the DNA TGCGCCAGTCGAGGGTCGGTAAGCACAGATACGCAGTATTTT. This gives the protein CASRGSVSTDTQYF.

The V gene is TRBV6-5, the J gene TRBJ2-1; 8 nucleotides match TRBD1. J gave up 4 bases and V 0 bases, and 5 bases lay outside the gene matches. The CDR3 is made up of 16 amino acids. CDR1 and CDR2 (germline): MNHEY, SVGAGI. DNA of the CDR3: TGTGCCAGCAGTTACTCGACAGGGGAAATATACAATGAGCAGTTCTTC. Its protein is CASSYSTGEIYNEQFF.

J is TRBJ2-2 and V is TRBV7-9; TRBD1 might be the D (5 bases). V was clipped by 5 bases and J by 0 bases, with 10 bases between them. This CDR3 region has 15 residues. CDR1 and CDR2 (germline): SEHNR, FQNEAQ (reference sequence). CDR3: CASSTGHTNTGELFF. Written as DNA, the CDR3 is TGTGCCAGCAGCACCGGACACACGAACACCGGGGAGCTGTTTTTT. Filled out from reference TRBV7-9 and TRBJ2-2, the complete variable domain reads DTGVSQNPRHKITKRGQNVTFRCDPISEHNRLYWYRQTLGQGPEFLTYFQNEAQLEKSRLLSDRFSAERPKGSFSTLEIQRTEQGDSAMYLCASSTGHTNTGELFFGEGSRLTVL.

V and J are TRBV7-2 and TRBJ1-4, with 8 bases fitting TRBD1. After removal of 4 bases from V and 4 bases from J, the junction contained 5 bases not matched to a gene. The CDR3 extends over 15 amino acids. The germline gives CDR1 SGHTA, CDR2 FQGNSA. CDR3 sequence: CASSSRQGSNEKLFF. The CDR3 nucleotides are TGTGCCAGCAGCTCGCGACAGGGGAGTAATGAAAAACTGTTTTTT.

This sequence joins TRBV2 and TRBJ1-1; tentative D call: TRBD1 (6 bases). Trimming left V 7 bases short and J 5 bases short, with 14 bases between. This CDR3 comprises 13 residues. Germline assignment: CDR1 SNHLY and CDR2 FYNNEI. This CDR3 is CASKREGVTEAFF. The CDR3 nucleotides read TGTGCCAGCAAAAGGGAGGGGGTTACTGAAGCTTTCTTT.

For the CDR3, the DNA is TGTGCCAGCAGCCTACAGGGAAACACTGAAGCTTTCTTT. Translating it yields CASSLQGNTEAFF. The chain has TRBV7-9 and TRBJ1-1; D might be TRBD1 (6 bases). V was pared by 5 bases and J by 2 bases, with 9 bases between. The CDR3 has 13 amino acids. Germline V gene sequence: CDR1 SEHNR, CDR2 FQNEAQ (reference sequence).

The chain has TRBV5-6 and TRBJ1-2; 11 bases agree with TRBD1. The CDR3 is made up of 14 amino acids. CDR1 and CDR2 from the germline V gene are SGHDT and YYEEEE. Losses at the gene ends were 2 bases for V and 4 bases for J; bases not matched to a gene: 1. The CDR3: CASSFGTGGYGYTF. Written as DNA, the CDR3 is TGTGCCAGCAGCTTCGGGACAGGGGGCTATGGCTACACCTTC.

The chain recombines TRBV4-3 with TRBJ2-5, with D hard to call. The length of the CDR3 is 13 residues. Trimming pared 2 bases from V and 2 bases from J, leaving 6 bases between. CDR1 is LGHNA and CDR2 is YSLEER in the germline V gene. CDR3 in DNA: TGCGCCAGCAGCCAAAGCAGGCAAGAGACCCAGTACTTC. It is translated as CASSQSRQETQYF.

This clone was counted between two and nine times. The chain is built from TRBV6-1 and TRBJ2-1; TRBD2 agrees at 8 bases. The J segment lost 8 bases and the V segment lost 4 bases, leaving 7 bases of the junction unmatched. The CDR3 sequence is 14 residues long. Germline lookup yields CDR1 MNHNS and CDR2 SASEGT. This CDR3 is CASSARGGHDEQFF. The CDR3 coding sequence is TGTGCCAGCAGTGCCCGGGGGGGCCACGATGAGCAGTTCTTC.

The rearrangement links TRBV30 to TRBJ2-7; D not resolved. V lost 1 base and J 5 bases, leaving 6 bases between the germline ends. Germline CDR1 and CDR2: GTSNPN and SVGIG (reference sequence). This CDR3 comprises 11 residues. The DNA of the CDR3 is TGTGCCTGGAGTGGAGTCAACGAGCAGTACTTC. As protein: CAWSGVNEQYF. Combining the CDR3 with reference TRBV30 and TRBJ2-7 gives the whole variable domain SQTIHQWPATLVQPVGSPLSLECTVEGTSNPNLYWYRQAAGRGLQLLFYSVGIGQISSEVPQNLSASRPQDRQFILSSKKLLLSDSGFYLCAWSGVNEQYFGPGTRLTVT.

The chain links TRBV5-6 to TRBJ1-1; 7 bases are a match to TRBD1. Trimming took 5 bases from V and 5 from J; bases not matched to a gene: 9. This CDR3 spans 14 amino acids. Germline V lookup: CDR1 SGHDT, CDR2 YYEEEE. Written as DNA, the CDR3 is TGTGCCAGCAGTCATACAGGGGAATGGACTGAAGCTTTCTTT. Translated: CASSHTGEWTEAFF.